The T cell receptor beta chain described here comes from a study of control samples from healthy donors and cancer patients. The repertoire was sequenced with immunoSEQ multiplex PCR; TCRdb's copy has only in-frame clones and lacks some. The sample contains tens of thousands of clones, around 91% of which appear only once. This CDR3 contains 14 residues. Trimming removed 6 bases from V and 1 base from J, with 9 bases in between. CDR1 is MNHNY, CDR2 SVGAGI, per germline (reference sequence). Sequencing input: blood. V gene TRBV6-6 combines with J gene TRBJ2-2; maybe TRBD2 (6 bases). The receptor was isolated from a man aged 50-60 years in good health. Written as DNA, the CDR3 is TGTGCCAGCAGGGGGGGTCAGAACACCGGGGAGCTGTTTTTT. Amino acid sequence: CASRGGQNTGELFF.